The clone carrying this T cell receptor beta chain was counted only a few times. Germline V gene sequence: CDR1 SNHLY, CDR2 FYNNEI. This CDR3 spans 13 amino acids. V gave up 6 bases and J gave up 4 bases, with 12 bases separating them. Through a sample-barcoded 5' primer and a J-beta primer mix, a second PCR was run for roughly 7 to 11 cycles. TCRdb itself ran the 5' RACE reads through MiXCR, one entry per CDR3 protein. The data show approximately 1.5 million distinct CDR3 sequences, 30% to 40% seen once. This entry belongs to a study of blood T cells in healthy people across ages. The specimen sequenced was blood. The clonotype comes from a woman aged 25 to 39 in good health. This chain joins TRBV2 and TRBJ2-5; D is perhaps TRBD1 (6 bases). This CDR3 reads CASRGRGGETQYF. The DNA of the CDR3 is TGTGCCAGCAGGGGGCGAGGGGGAGAGACCCAGTACTTC.